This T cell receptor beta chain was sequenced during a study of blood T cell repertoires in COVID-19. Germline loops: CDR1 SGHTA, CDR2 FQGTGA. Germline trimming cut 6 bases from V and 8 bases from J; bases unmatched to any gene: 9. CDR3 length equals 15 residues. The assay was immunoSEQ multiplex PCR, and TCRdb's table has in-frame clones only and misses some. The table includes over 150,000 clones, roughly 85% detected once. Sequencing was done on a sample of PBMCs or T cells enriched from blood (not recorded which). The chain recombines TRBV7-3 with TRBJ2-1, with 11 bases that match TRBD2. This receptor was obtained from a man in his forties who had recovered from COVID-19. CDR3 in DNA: TGTGCCAGCAGTTTAGCCGCTAGCGGGAGGTATGAGCAGTTCTTC. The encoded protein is CASSLAASGRYEQFF. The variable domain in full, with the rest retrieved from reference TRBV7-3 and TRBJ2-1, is GAGVSQTPSNKVTEKGKYVELRCDPISGHTALYWYRQSLGQGPEFLIYFQGTGAADDSGLPNDRFFAVRPEGSVSTLKIQRTERGDSAVYLCASSLAASGRYEQFFGPGTRLTVL.